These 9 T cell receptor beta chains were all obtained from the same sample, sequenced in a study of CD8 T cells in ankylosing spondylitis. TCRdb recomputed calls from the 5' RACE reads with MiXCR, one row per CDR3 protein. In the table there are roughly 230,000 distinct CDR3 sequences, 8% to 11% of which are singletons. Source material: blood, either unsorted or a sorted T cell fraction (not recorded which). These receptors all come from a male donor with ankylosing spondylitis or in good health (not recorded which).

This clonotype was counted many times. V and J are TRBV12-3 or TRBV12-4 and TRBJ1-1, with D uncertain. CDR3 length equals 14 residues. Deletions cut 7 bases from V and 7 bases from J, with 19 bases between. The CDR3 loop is CASTFWGGQGEAFF. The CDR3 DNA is TGTGCCAGCACCTTTTGGGGAGGGCAAGGTGAAGCTTTCTTT.

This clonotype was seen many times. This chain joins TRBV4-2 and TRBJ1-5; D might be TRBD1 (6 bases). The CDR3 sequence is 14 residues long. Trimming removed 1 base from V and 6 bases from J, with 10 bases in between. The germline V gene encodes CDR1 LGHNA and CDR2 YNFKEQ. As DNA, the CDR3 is TGTGCCAGCAGCCAAGGAACAGGGCCTCAGCCCCAGCATTTT. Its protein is CASSQGTGPQPQHF.

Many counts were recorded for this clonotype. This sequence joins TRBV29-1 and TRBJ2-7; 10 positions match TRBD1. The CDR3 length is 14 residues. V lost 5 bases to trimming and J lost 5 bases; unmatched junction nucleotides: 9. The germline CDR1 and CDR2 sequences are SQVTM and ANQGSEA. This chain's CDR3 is CSVSLGQGVNEQYF. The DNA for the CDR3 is TGCAGCGTTTCCCTCGGACAGGGGGTTAACGAGCAGTACTTC.

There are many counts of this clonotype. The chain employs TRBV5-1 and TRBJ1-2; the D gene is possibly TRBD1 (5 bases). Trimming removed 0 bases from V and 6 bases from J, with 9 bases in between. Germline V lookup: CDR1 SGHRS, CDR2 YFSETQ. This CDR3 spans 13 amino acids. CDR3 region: CASSLALGDGYTF. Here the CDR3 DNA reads TGCGCCAGCAGCTTGGCCTTAGGGGATGGCTACACCTTC.

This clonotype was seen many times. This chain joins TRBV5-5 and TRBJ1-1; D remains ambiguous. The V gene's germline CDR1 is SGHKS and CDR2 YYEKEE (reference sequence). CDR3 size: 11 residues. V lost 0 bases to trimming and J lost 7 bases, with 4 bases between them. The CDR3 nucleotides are TGTGCCAGCAGCTTGGAGGGTGAAGCTTTCTTT. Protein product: CASSLEGEAFF.

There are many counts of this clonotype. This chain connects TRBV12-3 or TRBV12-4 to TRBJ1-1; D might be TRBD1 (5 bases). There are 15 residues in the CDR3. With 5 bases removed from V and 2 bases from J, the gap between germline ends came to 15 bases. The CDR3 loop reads CASSQTGTLNTEAFF. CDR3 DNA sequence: TGTGCCAGCAGTCAAACCGGGACTCTTAACACTGAAGCTTTCTTT.

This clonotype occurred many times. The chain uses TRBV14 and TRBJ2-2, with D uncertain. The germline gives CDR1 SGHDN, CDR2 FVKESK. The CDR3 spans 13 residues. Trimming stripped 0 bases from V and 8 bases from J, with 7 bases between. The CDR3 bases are TGTGCCAGCAGCCAAGAGGTCAGGGGGGAGCTGTTTTTT. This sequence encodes CASSQEVRGELFF.

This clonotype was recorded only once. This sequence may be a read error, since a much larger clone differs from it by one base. Here the CDR3 reads CASRTDSITEAFF. The CDR3 region has the DNA TGTGCCAGCAGAACCGACAGCATCACTGAAGCTTTCTTT. This sequence joins TRBV2 and TRBJ1-1; tentative D call: TRBD1 (5 bases). The CDR3 covers 13 residues. CDR1 and CDR2 (germline): SNHLY, FYNNEI. The V gene lost 6 bases and the J gene lost 4 bases, with 12 bases spanning the gap.

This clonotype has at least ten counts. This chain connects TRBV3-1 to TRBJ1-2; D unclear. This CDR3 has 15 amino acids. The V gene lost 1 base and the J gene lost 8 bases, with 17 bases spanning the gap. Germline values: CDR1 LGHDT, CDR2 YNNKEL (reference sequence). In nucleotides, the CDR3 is TGTGCCAGCAGCCAAGTCACACGGAAAGCGGGAGGCTACACCTTC. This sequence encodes CASSQVTRKAGGYTF.